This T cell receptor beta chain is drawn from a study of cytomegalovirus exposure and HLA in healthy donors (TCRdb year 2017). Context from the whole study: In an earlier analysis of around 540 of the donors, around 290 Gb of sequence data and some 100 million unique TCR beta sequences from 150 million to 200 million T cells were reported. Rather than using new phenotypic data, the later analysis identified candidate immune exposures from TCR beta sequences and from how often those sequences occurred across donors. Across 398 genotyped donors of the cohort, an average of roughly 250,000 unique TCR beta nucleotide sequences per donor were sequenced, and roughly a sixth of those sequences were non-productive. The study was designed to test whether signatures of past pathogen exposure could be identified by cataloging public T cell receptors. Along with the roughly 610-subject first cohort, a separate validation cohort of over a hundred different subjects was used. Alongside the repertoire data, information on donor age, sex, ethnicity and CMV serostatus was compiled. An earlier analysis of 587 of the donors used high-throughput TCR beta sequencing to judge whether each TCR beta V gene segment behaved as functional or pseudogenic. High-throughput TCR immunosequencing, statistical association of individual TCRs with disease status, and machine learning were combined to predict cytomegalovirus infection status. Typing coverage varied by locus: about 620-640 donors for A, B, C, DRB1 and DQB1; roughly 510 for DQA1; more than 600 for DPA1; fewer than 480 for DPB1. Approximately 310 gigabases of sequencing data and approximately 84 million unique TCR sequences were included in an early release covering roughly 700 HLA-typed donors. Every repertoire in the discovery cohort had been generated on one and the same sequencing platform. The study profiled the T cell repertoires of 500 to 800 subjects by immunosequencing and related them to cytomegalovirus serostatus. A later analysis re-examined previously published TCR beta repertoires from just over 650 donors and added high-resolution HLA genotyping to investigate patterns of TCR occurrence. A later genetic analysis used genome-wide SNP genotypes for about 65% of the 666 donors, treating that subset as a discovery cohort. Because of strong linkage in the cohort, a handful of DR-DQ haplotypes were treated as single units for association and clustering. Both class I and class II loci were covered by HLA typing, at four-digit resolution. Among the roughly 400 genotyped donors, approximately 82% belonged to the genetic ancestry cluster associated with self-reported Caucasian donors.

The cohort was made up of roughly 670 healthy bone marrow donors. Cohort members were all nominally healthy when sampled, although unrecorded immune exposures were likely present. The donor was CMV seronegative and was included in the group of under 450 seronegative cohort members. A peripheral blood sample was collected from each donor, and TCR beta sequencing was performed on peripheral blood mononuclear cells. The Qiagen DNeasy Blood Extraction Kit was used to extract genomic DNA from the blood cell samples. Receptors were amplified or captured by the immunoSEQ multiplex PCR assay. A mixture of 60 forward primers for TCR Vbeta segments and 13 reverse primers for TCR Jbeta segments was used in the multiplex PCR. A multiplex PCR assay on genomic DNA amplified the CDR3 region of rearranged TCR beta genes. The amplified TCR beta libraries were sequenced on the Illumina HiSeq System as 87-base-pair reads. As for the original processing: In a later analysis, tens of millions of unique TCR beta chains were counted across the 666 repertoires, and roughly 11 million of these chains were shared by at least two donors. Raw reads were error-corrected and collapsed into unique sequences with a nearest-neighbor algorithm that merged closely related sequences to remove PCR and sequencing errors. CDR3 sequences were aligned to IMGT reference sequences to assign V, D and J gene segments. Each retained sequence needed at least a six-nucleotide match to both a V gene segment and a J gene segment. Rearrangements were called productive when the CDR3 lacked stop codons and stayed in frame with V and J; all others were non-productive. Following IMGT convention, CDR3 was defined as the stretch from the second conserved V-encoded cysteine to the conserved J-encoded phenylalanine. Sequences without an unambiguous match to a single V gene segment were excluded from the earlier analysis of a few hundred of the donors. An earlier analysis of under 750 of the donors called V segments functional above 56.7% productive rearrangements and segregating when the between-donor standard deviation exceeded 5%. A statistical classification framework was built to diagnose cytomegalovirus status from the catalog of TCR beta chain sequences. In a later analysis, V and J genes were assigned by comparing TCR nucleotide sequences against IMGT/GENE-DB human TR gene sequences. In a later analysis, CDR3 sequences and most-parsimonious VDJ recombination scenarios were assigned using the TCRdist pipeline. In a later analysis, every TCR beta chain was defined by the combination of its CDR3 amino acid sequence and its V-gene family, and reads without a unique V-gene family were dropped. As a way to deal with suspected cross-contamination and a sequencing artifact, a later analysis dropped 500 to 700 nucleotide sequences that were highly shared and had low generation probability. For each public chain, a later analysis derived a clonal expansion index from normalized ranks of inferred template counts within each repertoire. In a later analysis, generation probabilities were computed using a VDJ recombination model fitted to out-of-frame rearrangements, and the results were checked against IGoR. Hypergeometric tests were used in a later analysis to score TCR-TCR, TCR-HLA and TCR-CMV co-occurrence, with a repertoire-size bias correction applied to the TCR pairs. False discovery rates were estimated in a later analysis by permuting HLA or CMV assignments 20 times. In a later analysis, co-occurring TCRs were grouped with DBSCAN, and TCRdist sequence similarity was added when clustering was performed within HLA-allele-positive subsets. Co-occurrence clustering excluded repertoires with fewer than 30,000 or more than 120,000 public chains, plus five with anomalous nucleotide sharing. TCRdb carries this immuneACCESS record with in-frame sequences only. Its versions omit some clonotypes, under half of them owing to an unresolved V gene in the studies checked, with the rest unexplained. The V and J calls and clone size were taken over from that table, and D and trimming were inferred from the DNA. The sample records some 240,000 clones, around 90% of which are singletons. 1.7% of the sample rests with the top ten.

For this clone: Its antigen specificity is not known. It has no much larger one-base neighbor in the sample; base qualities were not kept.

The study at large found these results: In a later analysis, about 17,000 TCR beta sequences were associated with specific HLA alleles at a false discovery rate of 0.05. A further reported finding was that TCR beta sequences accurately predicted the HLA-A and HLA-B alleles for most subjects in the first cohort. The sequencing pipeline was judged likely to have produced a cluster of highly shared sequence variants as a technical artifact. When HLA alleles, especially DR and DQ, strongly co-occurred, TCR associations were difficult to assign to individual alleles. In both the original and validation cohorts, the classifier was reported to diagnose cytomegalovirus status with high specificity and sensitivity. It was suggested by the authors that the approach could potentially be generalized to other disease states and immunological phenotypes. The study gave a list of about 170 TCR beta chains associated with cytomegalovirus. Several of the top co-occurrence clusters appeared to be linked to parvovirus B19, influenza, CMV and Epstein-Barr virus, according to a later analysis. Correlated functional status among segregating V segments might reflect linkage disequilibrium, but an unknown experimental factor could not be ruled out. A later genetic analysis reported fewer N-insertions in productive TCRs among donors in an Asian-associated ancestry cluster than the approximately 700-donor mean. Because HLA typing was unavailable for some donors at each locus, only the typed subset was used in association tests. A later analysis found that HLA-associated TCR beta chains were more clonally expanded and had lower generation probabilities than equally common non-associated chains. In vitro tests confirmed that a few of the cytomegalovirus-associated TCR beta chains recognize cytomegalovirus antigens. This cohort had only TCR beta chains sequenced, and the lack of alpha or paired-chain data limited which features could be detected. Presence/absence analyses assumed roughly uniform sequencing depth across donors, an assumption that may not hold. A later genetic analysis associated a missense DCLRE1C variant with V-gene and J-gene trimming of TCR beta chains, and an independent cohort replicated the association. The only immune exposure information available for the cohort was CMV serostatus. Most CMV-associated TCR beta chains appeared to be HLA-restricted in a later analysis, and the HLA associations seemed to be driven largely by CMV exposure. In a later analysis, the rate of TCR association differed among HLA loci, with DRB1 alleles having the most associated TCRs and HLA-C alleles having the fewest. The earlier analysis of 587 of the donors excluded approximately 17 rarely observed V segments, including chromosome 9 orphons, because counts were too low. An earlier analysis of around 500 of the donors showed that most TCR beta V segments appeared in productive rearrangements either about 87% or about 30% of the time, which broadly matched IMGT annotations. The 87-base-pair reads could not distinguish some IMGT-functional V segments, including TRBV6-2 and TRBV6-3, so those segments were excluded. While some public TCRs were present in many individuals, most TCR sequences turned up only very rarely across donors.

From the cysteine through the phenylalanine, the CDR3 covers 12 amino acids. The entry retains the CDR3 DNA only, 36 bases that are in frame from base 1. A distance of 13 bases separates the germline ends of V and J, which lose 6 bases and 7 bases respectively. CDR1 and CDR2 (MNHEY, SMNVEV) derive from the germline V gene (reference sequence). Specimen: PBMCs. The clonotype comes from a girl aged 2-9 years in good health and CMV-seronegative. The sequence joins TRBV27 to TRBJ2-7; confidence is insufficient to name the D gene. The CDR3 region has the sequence CASSSQAQEQYF. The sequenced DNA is TGTGCCAGCAGCTCGCAGGCTCAGGAGCAGTACTTC.